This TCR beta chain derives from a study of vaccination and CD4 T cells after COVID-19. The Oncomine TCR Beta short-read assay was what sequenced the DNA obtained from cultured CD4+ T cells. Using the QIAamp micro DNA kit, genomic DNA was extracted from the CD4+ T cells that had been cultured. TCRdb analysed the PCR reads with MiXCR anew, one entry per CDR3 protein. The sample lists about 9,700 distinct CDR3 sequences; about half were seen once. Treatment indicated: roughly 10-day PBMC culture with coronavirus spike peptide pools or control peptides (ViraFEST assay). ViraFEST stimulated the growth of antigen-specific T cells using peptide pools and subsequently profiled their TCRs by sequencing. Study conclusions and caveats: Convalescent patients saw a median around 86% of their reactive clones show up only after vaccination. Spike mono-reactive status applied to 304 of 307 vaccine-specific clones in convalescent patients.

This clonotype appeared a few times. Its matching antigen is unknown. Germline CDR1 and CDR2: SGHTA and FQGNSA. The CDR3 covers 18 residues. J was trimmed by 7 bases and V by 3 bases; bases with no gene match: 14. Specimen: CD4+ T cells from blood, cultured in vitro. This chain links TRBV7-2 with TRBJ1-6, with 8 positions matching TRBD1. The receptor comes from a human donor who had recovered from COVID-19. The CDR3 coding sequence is TGTGCCAGCAGCTTCCTAGCCCTGACAGGGGTGCGGAATTCACCCCTCCACTTT. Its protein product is CASSFLALTGVRNSPLHF.